The 22 T cell receptor beta chains below were found in one sample sequenced in a study of cytomegalovirus exposure and HLA in healthy donors. PCR amplification relied on 60 Vbeta primers (plus 13 Jbeta primers). The method was immunoSEQ multiplex PCR; TCRdb's version includes in-frame clones alone and lacks a portion of them. The table lists about 98,000 clones, 55% to 80% of them singletons. Sample: PBMCs. These receptors were collected from a female donor in good health and CMV-seronegative.

The J gene is TRBJ2-1, the V gene TRBV5-4, with unresolved D. Looked up from germline, CDR1 is SGHNT and CDR2 is YYREEE (reference sequence). The V and J ends lost 0 bases and 5 bases respectively, with 6 bases between them. CDR3 size: 13 residues. CDR3 DNA: TGTGCCAGCAGCTTGGTCGCTAACAATGAGCAGTTCTTC. Translation gives CASSLVANNEQFF.

The chain has TRBV4-2 and TRBJ1-3; D unresolved. V lost 0 bases, J lost 0 bases, and 6 bases lay in between. CDR1 is LGHNA and CDR2 is YNFKEQ in the germline V gene. The CDR3 contains 15 residues. The DNA for the CDR3 is TGTGCCAGCAGCCAAGACGCGGACTCTGGAAACACCATATATTTT. It encodes CASSQDADSGNTIYF.

The chain has TRBV9 and TRBJ2-5; no reliable D call. The J call is in doubt because the DNA end fits TRBJ2-7 better. This CDR3 has 15 residues. Germline-derived CDR1 and CDR2 are SGDLS and YYNGEE. Here the CDR3 reads CASSVGGSRSYEQYF. The CDR3 nucleotides read TGTGCCAGCAGCGTAGGAGGTTCACGTTCCTACGAGCAGTACTTC.

V usage is TRBV25-1 and J usage is TRBJ2-7, with a possible D match to TRBD1 (6 bases). The CDR3 spans 13 residues. Germline-derived CDR1 and CDR2 are MGHDK and SYGVNS. V was cut by 10 bases and J by 4 bases, with 17 bases left in between. CDR3 loop: CATKGEHLYEQYF. CDR3 DNA sequence: TGTGCCACAAAGGGGGAGCATCTTTACGAGCAGTACTTC.

V gene TRBV5-1 combines with J gene TRBJ2-7; TRBD1 aligns across 10 bases. This CDR3 spans 15 amino acids. Germline V gives CDR1 SGHRS, CDR2 YFSETQ. V was pared by 1 base and J by 4 bases, with 5 bases of the junction left unmatched. This CDR3 reads CASSLSTGGQYEQYF. CDR3 nucleotide sequence: TGCGCCAGCAGCTTGTCGACAGGGGGCCAGTACGAGCAGTACTTC.

The chain employs TRBV7-2 and TRBJ2-1; TRBD2 matches 12 bases. This CDR3 spans 15 amino acids. Trimming cost V 5 bases and J 6 bases; bases outside gene matches: 5. Per the germline V gene, CDR1 is SGHTA and CDR2 is FQGNSA. The DNA of the CDR3 is TGTGCCAGCAGCCTAGGGACTAGCGGGCGCAATGAGCAGTTCTTC. Translating it yields CASSLGTSGRNEQFF.

The V call is TRBV27, the J call TRBJ2-1; 9 bases line up with TRBD2. This CDR3 comprises 14 residues. The trim removed 6 bases at V and 3 bases at J, leaving 3 bases unmatched. Germline loops: CDR1 MNHEY, CDR2 SMNVEV (reference sequence). The CDR3 DNA follows: TGTGCCAGCAGCGCGGGGGGGGTCTACAATGAGCAGTTCTTC. Protein product: CASSAGGVYNEQFF.

The rearrangement joins TRBV5-8 to TRBJ2-2, with 15 bases that match TRBD2. V was clipped by 4 bases and J by 5 bases; unmatched bases: 6. CDR1 is SGHTS, CDR2 YDEGEE, per germline. The CDR3 contains 17 residues. CDR3 nucleotides: TGTGCCAGCAGCCCGGGACTAGCGGGAGGTGGGACCGGGGAGCTGTTTTTT. As protein: CASSPGLAGGGTGELFF.

This clone is a singleton in its sample. V gene TRBV5-4 combines with J gene TRBJ1-5; D is unclear. Trimming removed 2 bases at V and 4 bases at J, with 7 bases between. Germline CDR1 reads SGHNT; CDR2 reads YYREEE (reference sequence). The CDR3 has 13 residues. CDR3 sequence (DNA): TGTGCCAGCAGCTTTGGCCCAAATCAGCCCCAGCATTTT. Amino acid sequence: CASSFGPNQPQHF.

The V and J genes are TRBV10-2 and TRBJ1-1, with D tentatively TRBD1 (6 bases). Trimming took off 5 bases at V and 3 bases at J, with 16 bases between the two ends. Looked up from germline, CDR1 is WSHSY and CDR2 is SAAADI. The CDR3 is 15 residues long. The CDR3 reads CASSTGSRGDTEAFF. The CDR3 region has the DNA TGCGCCAGCAGTACAGGGAGTCGGGGAGACACTGAAGCTTTCTTT.

The genes are TRBV6-4 and TRBJ1-2; 8 bases align to TRBD1. V was clipped by 6 bases and J by 8 bases; unmatched bases: 5. The CDR3 is 12 amino acids. Germline V gene lookup returns CDR1 MRHNA and CDR2 SNTAGT. CDR3 residues: CASRPTGGGYTF. CDR3 nucleotides: TGTGCCAGCAGACCCACAGGGGGAGGCTACACCTTC.

There are a few counts of this clone. This rearrangement joins TRBV29-1 to TRBJ2-3; 8 nucleotides align to TRBD1. Germline V gives CDR1 SQVTM, CDR2 ANQGSEA. The V and J ends lost 7 bases and 2 bases, in that order; junction bases with no gene match: 8. The CDR3 spans 14 residues. The DNA for the CDR3 is TGCAGCGCCCTGGGACAGGTCAACACAGATACGCAGTATTTT. It yields the protein CSALGQVNTDTQYF.

The chain has TRBV9 and TRBJ2-1; 8 bases are shared with TRBD2. The germline CDR1 and CDR2 sequences are SGDLS and YYNGEE. Trimming took 4 bases from V and 4 from J; bases not matched to a gene: 7. The CDR3 spans 15 residues. The CDR3 loop is CASSPGVAGYNEQFF. CDR3 coding DNA: TGTGCCAGCAGCCCCGGGGTAGCGGGATACAATGAGCAGTTCTTC.

This clone was seen only once. The J gene is TRBJ2-1, the V gene TRBV11-3; 14 positions match TRBD2. J was trimmed by 9 bases and V by 4 bases; bases with no gene match: 8. The CDR3 runs 16 residues. CDR1 is SGHNT and CDR2 is YENEEA in the germline V gene. In nucleotides, the CDR3 is TGTGCCAGCAGCTCCGGACTAGCGGGGGGACCCGGTGAGCAGTTCTTC. Its translation is CASSSGLAGGPGEQFF.

This clone has only a few counts. This sequence joins TRBV6-1 and TRBJ1-5, with 8 bases identical to TRBD1. The CDR3 has 17 amino acids. The V segment lost 0 bases and the J segment 4 bases; nucleotides outside the gene matches: 8. CDR1 MNHNS and CDR2 SASEGT come from the germline V gene. The CDR3 DNA follows: TGTGCCAGCAGTGAAGCAATGGGGGACAGGAGTAATCAGCCCCAGCATTTT. This gives the protein CASSEAMGDRSNQPQHF.

The chain uses TRBV6-1 and TRBJ1-2; 8 nucleotides line up with TRBD1. Germline V gene data show CDR1 as MNHNS and CDR2 as SASEGT. This CDR3 is 16 amino acids long. The V gene end was trimmed by 4 bases and the J gene end by 3 bases; junction bases not matched to a gene: 10. The CDR3 DNA is TGTGCCAGCAGTGCCGAGGCCTCAGGGGGCGACTATGGCTACACCTTC. Protein: CASSAEASGGDYGYTF.

The V gene is TRBV6-5, the J gene TRBJ1-2, with 9 nucleotides matching TRBD1. The germline CDR1 and CDR2 sequences are MNHEY and SVGAGI. The CDR3 consists of 15 residues. Trimming removed 5 bases from V and 2 bases from J; junction bases left unmatched: 6. The CDR3 is CASSAPGTGNYGYTF. In DNA form, the CDR3 reads TGTGCCAGCAGTGCCCCCGGGACAGGGAACTATGGCTACACCTTC.

The gene calls are TRBV19 and TRBJ1-5, with D perhaps matching TRBD1 (6 bases). V was trimmed by 6 bases and J by 1 base, leaving 13 bases between them. This CDR3 region has 15 residues. Germline V lookup: CDR1 LNHDA, CDR2 SQIVND (reference sequence). CDR3 protein: CASRTQGGSNQPQHF. CDR3 sequence (DNA): TGTGCCAGTAGGACACAGGGAGGGAGCAATCAGCCCCAGCATTTT.

This clone has just a few counts. In DNA, the CDR3 is TGTGCCAGCAGTGTTGCCCTAGCGGGAGGGAGGGAGACCCAGTACTTC. Translation: CASSVALAGGRETQYF. The rearrangement joins TRBV2 to TRBJ2-5, with 12 bases that match TRBD2. The CDR3 covers 16 residues. Trimming took 4 bases from V and 5 from J; bases not matched to a gene: 8. Germline-derived CDR1 and CDR2 are SNHLY and FYNNEI.

CDR3 region: CASSLAPGEYNYGYTF. The CDR3 DNA sequence: TGTGCCAGCAGCTTAGCCCCAGGGGAATACAACTATGGCTACACCTTC. The chain carries TRBV13 and TRBJ1-2; possible D gene TRBD1, 6 bases. This CDR3 spans 16 amino acids. In germline, CDR1 is PRHDT, CDR2 FYEKMQ (reference sequence). Trimming shortened V by 1 base and J by 2 bases, and 14 bases separated the two germline ends.

The V gene is TRBV11-3, the J gene TRBJ1-1, with TRBD1 as a possible D gene (5 bases). V lost 4 bases to trimming and J lost 4 bases, with 7 bases between them. The CDR3 covers 12 residues. Germline values: CDR1 SGHNT, CDR2 YENEEA. The CDR3 reads CASSSGGTEAFF. CDR3 bases: TGTGCCAGCAGCTCCGGGGGCACTGAAGCTTTCTTT.

The J gene is TRBJ2-7, the V gene TRBV4-3; TRBD1 is a possible D gene (5 bases). The CDR3 sequence is 14 residues long. The V gene's germline CDR1 is LGHNA and CDR2 YSLEER. Trimming took 1 base from V and 10 from J, leaving 17 bases between them. The CDR3 spells CASSQVVLDIFQYF. Written as DNA, the CDR3 is TGCGCCAGCAGCCAAGTAGTCCTGGACATATTCCAGTACTTC.